The 8 T cell receptor beta chains in this list originate from one sample, sequenced in a study of Ad26.COV2.S vaccination and SARS-CoV-2 variants. As to treatment: over 15 received Ad26.COV2.S at low or high dose, single or two shots; five or six received placebo; per-sample allocation not given. Sampling occurred on day 63 after the first vaccine or placebo injection. Using immunoSEQ multiplex PCR, the repertoire was profiled, and TCRdb retains in-frame clones only, with some absent. The table shows 350,000 to 550,000 clones, with 89% occurring only once. This specimen consisted of peripheral blood, obtained in a trial of Ad26.COV2.S vaccine versus placebo. The receptors shown here come from a person between 18 and 65 years old who received the Ad26.COV2.S COVID-19 vaccine or a placebo.

The chain carries TRBV5-5 and TRBJ2-2; weak D call: TRBD2 (6 bases). The germline V and J ends were trimmed by 4 bases and 1 base, with 14 bases remaining between them. The CDR3 loop spans 16 amino acids. Germline V gene data show CDR1 as SGHKS and CDR2 as YYEKEE (reference sequence). The CDR3 region is CASSQHGGGNTGELFF. The CDR3 DNA sequence: TGTGCCAGCAGCCAGCATGGGGGAGGGAACACCGGGGAGCTGTTTTTT. Looking up the rest from reference TRBV5-5 and TRBJ2-2 gives the full variable domain: DAGVTQSPTHLIKTRGQQVTLRCSPISGHKSVSWYQQVLGQGPQFIFQYYEKEERGRGNFPDRFSARQFPNYSSELNVNALLLGDSALYLCASSQHGGGNTGELFFGEGSRLTVL.

The V call is TRBV29-1, the J call TRBJ1-2; TRBD1 matches at 9 bases. Germline CDR1 SQVTM, CDR2 ANQGSEA. The junction had 9 bases not matched to a gene; V was cut back by 4 bases and J by 6 bases. The CDR3 sequence is 14 residues long. The CDR3 reads CSVGTGARTHGYTF. The CDR3 bases are TGCAGCGTTGGGACAGGGGCGCGGACCCATGGCTACACCTTC.

For this clone: The sample contains more than one DNA sequence encoding this CDR3. The chain combines TRBV7-9 with TRBJ1-3; D gene unclear. This CDR3 spans 16 amino acids. Trimming took 5 bases from V and 0 from J, leaving 14 bases between them. Germline V gene lookup returns CDR1 SEHNR and CDR2 FQNEAQ (reference sequence). CDR3 coding DNA: TGTGCCAGCAGCCAATTCAGATTCGACTCTGGAAACACCATATATTTT. This gives the protein CASSQFRFDSGNTIYF.

The rearrangement uses TRBV4-3 and TRBJ2-3, with TRBD2 identical over 12 bases. The CDR3 totals 16 residues. Germline V CDR1 and CDR2: LGHNA, YSLEER. J lost 6 bases, V lost 1 base, and 5 bases had no gene match. CDR3 amino acids: CASSQVLAGGGDTQYF. As DNA, the CDR3 is TGCGCCAGCAGCCAAGTACTAGCGGGGGGCGGGGATACGCAGTATTTT.

The table lists this clone with a few counts. This sample also contains other DNA sequences that code for the same CDR3. The V and J genes are TRBV7-2 and TRBJ1-5; D uncertain. Trimming stripped 1 base from V and 7 bases from J, with 8 bases between. In germline, CDR1 is SGHTA, CDR2 FQGNSA. CDR3 size: 13 residues. The CDR3 DNA follows: TGTGCCAGCAGCTTAGTGGGGTCCCAGCCCCAGCATTTT. Translated, it gives CASSLVGSQPQHF.

V gene TRBV5-1 combines with J gene TRBJ2-7; a possible D gene is TRBD1 (6 bases). Trimming took off 0 bases at V and 3 bases at J, with 22 bases between the two ends. The germline V gene encodes CDR1 SGHRS and CDR2 YFSETQ. The length of the CDR3 is 18 residues. CDR3 sequence: CASSLAVGGSGVVYEQYF. CDR3 nucleotides: TGCGCCAGCAGCTTGGCTGTAGGCGGGTCAGGGGTTGTCTACGAGCAGTACTTC. The full variable domain, with the rest looked up from reference TRBV5-1 and TRBJ2-7, is KAGVTQTPRYLIKTRGQQVTLSCSPISGHRSVSWYQQTPGQGLQFLFEYFSETQRNKGNFPGRFSGRQFSNSRSEMNVSTLELGDSALYLCASSLAVGGSGVVYEQYFGPGTRLTVT.

The chain couples TRBV29-1 to TRBJ1-2, with D perhaps TRBD1 (6 bases). V gave up 0 bases and J gave up 8 bases, with 25 bases separating them. From germline, CDR1 is SQVTM and CDR2 ANQGSEA. The CDR3 is 17 residues long. In DNA, the CDR3 is TGCAGCGTTGAAGATCCCCGGGGTAGGGGGGGGCTTAAAGGCTACACCTTC. As protein: CSVEDPRGRGGLKGYTF.

The gene calls are TRBV11-1 and TRBJ1-4; D is unclear. This CDR3 is 13 amino acids long. Trimming shortened V by 6 bases and J by 0 bases, and 5 bases separated the two germline ends. Germline V CDR1 and CDR2: SGHAT, FQDESV (reference sequence). CDR3: CASRDATNEKLFF. CDR3 DNA: TGTGCCAGCAGAGATGCAACTAATGAAAAACTGTTTTTT.